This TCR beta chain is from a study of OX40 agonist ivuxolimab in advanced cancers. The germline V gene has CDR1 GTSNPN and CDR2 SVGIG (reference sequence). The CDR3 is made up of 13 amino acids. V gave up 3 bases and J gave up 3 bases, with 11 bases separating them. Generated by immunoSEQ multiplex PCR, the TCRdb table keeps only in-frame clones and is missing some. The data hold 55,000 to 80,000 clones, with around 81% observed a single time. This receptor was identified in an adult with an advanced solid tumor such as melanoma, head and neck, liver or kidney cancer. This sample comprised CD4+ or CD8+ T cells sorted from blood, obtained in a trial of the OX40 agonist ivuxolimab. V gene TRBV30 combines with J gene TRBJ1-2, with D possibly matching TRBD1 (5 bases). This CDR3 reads CAWSVTGYYGYTF. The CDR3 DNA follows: TGTGCCTGGAGCGTAACAGGTTACTATGGCTACACCTTC. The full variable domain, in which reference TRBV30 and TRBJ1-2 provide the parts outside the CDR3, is SQTIHQWPATLVQPVGSPLSLECTVEGTSNPNLYWYRQAAGRGLQLLFYSVGIGQISSEVPQNLSASRPQDRQFILSSKKLLLSDSGFYLCAWSVTGYYGYTFGSGTRLTVV.